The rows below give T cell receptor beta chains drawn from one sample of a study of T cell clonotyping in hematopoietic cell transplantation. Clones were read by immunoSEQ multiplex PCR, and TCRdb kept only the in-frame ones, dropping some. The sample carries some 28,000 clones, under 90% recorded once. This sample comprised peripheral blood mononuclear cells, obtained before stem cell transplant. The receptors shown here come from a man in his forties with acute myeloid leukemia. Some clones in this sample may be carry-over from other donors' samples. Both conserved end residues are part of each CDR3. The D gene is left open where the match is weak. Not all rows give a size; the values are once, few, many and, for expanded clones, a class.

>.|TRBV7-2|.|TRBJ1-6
TGTGCCAGCAGCCCGGATGGGCCGAATTCACCCCTCCACTTT
CASSPDGPNSPLHF
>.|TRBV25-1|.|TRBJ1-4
TGTGCCAGCAGTGACCCCCCTTTGGAAAAACTGTTTTTT
CASSDPPLEKLFF
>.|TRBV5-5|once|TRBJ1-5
TGTGCCAGCAGCTTGGGTACAGGGACGGGGAATCAGCCCCAGCATTTT
CASSLGTGTGNQPQHF
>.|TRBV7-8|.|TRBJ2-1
TGTGCCAGCAGCTCGAGCGGTTCCTACAATGAGCAGTTCTTC
CASSSSGSYNEQFF
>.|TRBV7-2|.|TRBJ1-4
TGTGCCAGCAGCTTAAGGACACTTGCAGGAAAACTGTTTTTT
CASSLRTLAGKLFF
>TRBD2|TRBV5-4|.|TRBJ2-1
TGTGCCAGCAGGGATTCCGGGACTAGTCTCAATGAGCAGTTCTTC
CASRDSGTSLNEQFF
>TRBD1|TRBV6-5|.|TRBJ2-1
TGTGCCAGCAGTGGCCCCGGGACAGGGAAGAATGAGCAGTTCTTC
CASSGPGTGKNEQFF
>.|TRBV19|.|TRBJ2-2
TGTGCCAGTACCCGGGAGATCACCGGGGAGCTGTTTTTT
CASTREITGELFF
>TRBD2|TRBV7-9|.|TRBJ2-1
TGTGCCAGCAGCTCAACTAGCGGGGGGTTTTACAATGAGCAGTTCTTC
CASSSTSGGFYNEQFF
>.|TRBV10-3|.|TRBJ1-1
TGTGCCATCAGTGAGTCAGGACGGGAGAACACTGAAGCTTTCTTT
CAISESGRENTEAFF
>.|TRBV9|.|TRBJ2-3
TGTGCCAGCAGCGTAGTGACAGATACGCAGTATTTT
CASSVVTDTQYF
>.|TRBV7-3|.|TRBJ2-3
TGTGCCAGCAGCTTAACTATCACAGATACGCAGTATTTT
CASSLTITDTQYF
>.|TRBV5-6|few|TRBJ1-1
TGTGCCAGCAGCTTGCAGGGGAACACTGAAGCTTTCTTT
CASSLQGNTEAFF
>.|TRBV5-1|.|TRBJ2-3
TGCGCCAGCAGCTCGCCACCTCAGCGGGTCCTTAGCACAGATACGCAGTATTTT
CASSSPPQRVLSTDTQYF
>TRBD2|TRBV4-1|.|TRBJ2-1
TGCGCCAGCAGCCAAGGGTCCCTAGCGGACACCTACAATGAGCAGTTCTTC
CASSQGSLADTYNEQFF
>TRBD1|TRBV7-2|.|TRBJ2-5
TGTGCCAGCAGCGTGACAGGGCAAGAGACCCAGTACTTC
CASSVTGQETQYF
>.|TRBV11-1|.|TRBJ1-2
TGTGCCAGCATGGGAGGCAGAAGCGGTGGCTACACCTTC
CASMGGRSGGYTF
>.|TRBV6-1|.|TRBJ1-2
TGTGCCAGCAGCTTGGGGGGGGATGGCTACACCTTC
CASSLGGDGYTF
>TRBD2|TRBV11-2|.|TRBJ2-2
TGTGCCAGCAGCCCGGGACTAGCGGTTAACACCGGGGAGCTGTTTTTT
CASSPGLAVNTGELFF
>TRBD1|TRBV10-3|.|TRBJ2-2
TGTGCCATCAATCAGGGGGCGGTCGGGGAGCTGTTTTTT
CAINQGAVGELFF
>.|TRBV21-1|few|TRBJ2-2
TGTGCCAGCAGCCGGGACAGCTGGCAAACCGGGGAGCTGTTTTTT
CASSRDSWQTGELFF
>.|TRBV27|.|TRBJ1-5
TGTGCCAGCAGTCGACAAGGGGCGAATAGCAATCAGCCCCAGCATTTT
CASSRQGANSNQPQHF
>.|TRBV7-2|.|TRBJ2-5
TGTGCCAGCAGCCCAGCATTACAAGAGACCCAGTACTTC
CASSPALQETQYF
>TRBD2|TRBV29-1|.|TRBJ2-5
TGCAGCGTTGGTTGGACTAGCGGGATCCAACGTCAGATTTCAGAGACCCAGTACTTC
CSVGWTSGIQRQISETQYF
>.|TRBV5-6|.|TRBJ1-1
TGTGCCAGCAGCTTGGCGCAGGTTGGTTGGAACACTGAAGCTTTCTTT
CASSLAQVGWNTEAFF
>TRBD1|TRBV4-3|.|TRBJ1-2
TGCGCCAGCAGCCAACAGGGGGGCTATGGCTACACCTTC
CASSQQGGYGYTF
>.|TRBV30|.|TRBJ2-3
TGTGCCTGGAGTAAGGGGGATGGGGCAGATACGCAGTATTTT
CAWSKGDGADTQYF
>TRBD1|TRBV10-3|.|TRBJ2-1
TGTGCCATCAGTGGAGGGACAGGTTACAATGAGCAGTTCTTC
CAISGGTGYNEQFF
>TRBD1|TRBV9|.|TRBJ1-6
TGTGCCAGAGGGGACAGCTATAATTCACCCCTCCACTTT
CARGDSYNSPLHF
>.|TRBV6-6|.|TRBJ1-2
TGTGCCAGCAAGTCCAACAGGGACTATGGCTACACCTTC
CASKSNRDYGYTF